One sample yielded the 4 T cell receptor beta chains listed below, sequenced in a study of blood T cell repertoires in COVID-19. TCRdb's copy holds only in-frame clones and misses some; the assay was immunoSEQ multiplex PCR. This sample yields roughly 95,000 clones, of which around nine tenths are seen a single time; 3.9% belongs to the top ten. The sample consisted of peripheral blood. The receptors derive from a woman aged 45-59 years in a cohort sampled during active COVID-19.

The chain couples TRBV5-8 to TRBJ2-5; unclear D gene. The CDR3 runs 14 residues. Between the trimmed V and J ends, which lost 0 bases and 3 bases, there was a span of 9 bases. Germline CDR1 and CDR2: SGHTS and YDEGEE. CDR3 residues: CASSLERQKETQYF. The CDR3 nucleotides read TGTGCCAGCAGCTTGGAGAGGCAGAAAGAGACCCAGTACTTC.

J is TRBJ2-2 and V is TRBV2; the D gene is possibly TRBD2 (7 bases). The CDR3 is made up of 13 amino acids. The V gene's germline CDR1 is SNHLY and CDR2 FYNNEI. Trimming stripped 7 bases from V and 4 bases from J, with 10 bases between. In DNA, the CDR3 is TGTGCCAGCACCGGGGGGCCCACCGGGGAGCTGTTTTTT. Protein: CASTGGPTGELFF.

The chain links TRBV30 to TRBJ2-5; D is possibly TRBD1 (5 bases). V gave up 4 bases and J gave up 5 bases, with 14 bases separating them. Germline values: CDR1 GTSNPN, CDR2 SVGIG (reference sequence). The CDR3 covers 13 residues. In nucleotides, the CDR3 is TGTGCCTGGACCTCAGGGTTGTGGGAGACCCAGTACTTC. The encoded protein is CAWTSGLWETQYF. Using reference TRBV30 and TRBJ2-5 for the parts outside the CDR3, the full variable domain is SQTIHQWPATLVQPVGSPLSLECTVEGTSNPNLYWYRQAAGRGLQLLFYSVGIGQISSEVPQNLSASRPQDRQFILSSKKLLLSDSGFYLCAWTSGLWETQYFGPGTRLLVL.

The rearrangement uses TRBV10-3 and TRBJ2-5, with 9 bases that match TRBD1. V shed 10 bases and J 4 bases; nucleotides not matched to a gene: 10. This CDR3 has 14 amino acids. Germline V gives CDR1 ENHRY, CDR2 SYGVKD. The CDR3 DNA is TGTGCCACCGCGCGGACAGGGGAAGGAGAGACCCAGTACTTC. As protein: CATARTGEGETQYF.